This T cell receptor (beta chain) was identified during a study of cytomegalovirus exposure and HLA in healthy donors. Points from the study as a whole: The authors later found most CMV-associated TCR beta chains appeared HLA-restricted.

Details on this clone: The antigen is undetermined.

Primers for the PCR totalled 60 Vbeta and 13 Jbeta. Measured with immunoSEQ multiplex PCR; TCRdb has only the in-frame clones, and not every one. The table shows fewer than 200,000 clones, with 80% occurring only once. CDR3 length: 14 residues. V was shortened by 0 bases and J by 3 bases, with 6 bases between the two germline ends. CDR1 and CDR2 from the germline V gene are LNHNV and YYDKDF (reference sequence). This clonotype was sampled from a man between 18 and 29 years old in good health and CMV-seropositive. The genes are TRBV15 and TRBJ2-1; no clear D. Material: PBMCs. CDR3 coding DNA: TGTGCCACCAGCAGAGAAAACAGCTACAATGAGCAGTTCTTC. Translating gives CATSRENSYNEQFF. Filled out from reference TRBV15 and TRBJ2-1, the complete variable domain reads DAMVIQNPRYQVTQFGKPVTLSCSQTLNHNVMYWYQQKSSQAPKLLFHYYDKDFNNEADTPDNFQSRRPNTSFCFLDIRSPGLGDTAMYLCATSRENSYNEQFFGPGTRLTVL.